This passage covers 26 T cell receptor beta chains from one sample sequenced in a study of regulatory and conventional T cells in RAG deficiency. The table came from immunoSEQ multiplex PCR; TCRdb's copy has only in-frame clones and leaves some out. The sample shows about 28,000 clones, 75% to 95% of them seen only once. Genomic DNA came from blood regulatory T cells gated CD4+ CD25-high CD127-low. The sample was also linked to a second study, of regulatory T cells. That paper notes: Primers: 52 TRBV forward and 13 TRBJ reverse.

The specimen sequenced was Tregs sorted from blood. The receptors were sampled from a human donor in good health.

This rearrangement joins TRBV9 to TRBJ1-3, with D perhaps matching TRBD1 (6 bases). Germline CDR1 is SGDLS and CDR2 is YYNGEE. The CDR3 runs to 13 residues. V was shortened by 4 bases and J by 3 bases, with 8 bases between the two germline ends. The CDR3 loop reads CASSRGIGNTIYF. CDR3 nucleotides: TGTGCCAGCAGCAGGGGGATTGGAAACACCATATATTTT. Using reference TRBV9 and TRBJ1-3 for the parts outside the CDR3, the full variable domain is DSGVTQTPKHLITATGQRVTLRCSPRSGDLSVYWYQQSLDQGLQFLIQYYNGEERAKGNILERFSAQQFPDLHSELNLSSLELGDSALYFCASSRGIGNTIYFGEGSWLTVV.

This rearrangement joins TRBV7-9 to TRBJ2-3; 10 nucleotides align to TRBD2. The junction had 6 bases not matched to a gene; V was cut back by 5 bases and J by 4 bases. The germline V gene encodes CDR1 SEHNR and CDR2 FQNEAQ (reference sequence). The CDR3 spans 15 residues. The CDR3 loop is CASSRGLAFSDTQYF. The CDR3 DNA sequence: TGTGCCAGCAGCCGGGGACTAGCGTTTTCAGATACGCAGTATTTT.

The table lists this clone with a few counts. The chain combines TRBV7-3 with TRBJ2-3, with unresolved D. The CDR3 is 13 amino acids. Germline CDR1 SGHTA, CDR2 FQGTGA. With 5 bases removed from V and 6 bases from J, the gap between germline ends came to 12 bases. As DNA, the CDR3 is TGTGCCAGCAGCCGAAGTAAGGCGGATACGCAGTATTTT. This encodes CASSRSKADTQYF.

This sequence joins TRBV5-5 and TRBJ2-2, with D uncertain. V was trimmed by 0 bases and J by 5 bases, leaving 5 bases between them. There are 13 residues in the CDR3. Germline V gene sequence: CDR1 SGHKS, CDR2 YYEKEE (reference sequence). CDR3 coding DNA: TGTGCCAGCAGCTTGGGGGGTACCGGGGAGCTGTTTTTT. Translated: CASSLGGTGELFF.

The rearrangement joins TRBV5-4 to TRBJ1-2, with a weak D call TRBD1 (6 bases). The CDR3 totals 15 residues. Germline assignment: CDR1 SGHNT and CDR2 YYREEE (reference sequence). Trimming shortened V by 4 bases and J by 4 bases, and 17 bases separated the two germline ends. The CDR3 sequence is CASSPRQGKGYGYTF. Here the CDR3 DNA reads TGTGCCAGCAGCCCCAGGCAGGGGAAAGGCTATGGCTACACCTTC.

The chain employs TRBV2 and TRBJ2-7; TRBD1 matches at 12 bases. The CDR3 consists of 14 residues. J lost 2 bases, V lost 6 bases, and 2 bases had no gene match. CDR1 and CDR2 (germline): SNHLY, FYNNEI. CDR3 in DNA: TGTGCCAGCAGGAGGGACAGGGGGCCCTACGAGCAGTACTTC. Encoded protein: CASRRDRGPYEQYF. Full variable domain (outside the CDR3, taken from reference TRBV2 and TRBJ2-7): EPEVTQTPSHQVTQMGQEVILRCVPISNHLYFYWYRQILGQKVEFLVSFYNNEISEKSEIFDDQFSVERPDGSNFTLKIRSTKLEDSAMYFCASRRDRGPYEQYFGPGTRLTVT.

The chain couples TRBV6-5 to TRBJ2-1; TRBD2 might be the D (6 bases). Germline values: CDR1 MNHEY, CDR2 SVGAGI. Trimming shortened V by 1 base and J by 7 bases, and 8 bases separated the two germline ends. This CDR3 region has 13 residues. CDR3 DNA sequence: TGTGCCAGCAGTTACTGGGGGGTAAATGAGCAGTTCTTC. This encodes CASSYWGVNEQFF.

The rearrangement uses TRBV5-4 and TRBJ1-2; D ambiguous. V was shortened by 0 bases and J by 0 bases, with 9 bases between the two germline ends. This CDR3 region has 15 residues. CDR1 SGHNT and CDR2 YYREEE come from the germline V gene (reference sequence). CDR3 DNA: TGTGCCAGCAGCTTGGCCAATCGGGCTAACTATGGCTACACCTTC. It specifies CASSLANRANYGYTF. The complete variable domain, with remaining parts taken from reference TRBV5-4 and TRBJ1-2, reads ETGVTQSPTHLIKTRGQQVTLRCSSQSGHNTVSWYQQALGQGPQFIFQYYREEENGRGNFPPRFSGLQFPNYSSELNVNALELDDSALYLCASSLANRANYGYTFGSGTRLTVV.

The CDR3 sequence is CASSPGGTSGYEQYF. DNA for the CDR3: TGTGCCAGCTCACCGGGCGGGACTAGCGGTTACGAGCAGTACTTC. This chain connects TRBV18 to TRBJ2-7, with TRBD2 matching 11 bases. CDR3 size: 15 residues. Germline V lookup: CDR1 KGHSH, CDR2 LQKENI. V dropped 3 bases and J dropped 4; count of bases not matched to a gene: 5.

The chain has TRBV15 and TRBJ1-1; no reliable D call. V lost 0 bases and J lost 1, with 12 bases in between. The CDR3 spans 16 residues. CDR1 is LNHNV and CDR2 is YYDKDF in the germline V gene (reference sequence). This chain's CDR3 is CATSRDGPGKNTEAFF. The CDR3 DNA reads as TGTGCCACCAGCAGAGATGGTCCGGGGAAGAACACTGAAGCTTTCTTT.

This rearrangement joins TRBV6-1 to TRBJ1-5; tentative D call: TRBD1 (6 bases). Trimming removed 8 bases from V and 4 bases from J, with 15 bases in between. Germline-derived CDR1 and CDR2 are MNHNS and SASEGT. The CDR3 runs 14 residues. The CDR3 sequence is CASVRDNGNQPQHF. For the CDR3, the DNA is TGTGCCAGCGTCCGGGACAACGGGAATCAGCCCCAGCATTTT.

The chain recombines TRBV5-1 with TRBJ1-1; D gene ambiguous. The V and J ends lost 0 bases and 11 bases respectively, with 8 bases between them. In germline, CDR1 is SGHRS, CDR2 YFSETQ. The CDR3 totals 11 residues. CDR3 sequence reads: CASSLGGNAFF. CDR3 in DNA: TGCGCCAGCAGCTTGGGAGGGAACGCTTTCTTT.

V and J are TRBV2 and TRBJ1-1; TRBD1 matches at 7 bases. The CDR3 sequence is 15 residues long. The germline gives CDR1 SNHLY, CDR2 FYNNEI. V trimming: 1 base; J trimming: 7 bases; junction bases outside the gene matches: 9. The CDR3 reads CASSEEGASGHEAFF. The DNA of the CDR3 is TGTGCCAGCAGTGAAGAGGGGGCGTCGGGACATGAAGCTTTCTTT.

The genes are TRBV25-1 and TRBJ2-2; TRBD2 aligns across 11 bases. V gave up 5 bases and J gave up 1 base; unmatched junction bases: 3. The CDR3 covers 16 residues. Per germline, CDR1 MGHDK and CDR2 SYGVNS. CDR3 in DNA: TGTGCCAGCAGTCCCCTAGCGGGGGGGAACACCGGGGAGCTGTTTTTT. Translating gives CASSPLAGGNTGELFF.

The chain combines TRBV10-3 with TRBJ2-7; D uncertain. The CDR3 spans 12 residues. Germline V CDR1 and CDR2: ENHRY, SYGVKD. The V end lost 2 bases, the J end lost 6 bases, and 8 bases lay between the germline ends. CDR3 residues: CAISEGRSEQYF. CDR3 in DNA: TGTGCCATCAGTGAGGGCCGGAGCGAGCAGTACTTC.

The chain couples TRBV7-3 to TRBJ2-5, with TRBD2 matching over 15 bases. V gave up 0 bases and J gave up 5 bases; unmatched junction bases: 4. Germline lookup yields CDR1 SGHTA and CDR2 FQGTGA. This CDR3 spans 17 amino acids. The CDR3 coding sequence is TGTGCCAGCAGCTTAACTAGGGGACTAGCGGGGGGCGAGACCCAGTACTTC. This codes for CASSLTRGLAGGETQYF.

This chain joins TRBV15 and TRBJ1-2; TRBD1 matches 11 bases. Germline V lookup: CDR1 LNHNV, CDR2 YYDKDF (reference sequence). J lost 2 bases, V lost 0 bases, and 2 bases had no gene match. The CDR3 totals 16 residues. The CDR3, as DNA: TGTGCCACCAGCAGAGAGTGGACAGGGGGCAACTATGGCTACACCTTC. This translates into CATSREWTGGNYGYTF.

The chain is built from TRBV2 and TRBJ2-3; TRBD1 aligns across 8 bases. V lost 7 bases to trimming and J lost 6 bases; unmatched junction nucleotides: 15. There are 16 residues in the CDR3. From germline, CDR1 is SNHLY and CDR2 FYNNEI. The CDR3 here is CASTREWTGTLDTQYF. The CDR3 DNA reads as TGTGCCAGCACCCGAGAGTGGACAGGGACGTTGGATACGCAGTATTTT.

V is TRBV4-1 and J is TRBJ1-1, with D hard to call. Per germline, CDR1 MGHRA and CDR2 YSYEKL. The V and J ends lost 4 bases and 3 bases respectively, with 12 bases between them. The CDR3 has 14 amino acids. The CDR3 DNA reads TGCGCCAGCAGCCCCCAAGTAGGAGACACTGAAGCTTTCTTT. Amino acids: CASSPQVGDTEAFF.

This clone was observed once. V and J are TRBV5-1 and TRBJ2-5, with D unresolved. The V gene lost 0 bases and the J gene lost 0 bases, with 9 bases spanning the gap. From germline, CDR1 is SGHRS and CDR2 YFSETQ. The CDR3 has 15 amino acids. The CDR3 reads CASSLGSGYQETQYF. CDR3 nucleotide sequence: TGCGCCAGCAGCTTGGGGTCCGGGTACCAAGAGACCCAGTACTTC.

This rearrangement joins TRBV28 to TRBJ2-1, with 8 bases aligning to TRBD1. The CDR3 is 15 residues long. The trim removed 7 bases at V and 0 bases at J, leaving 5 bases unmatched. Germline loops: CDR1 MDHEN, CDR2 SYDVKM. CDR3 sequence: CASTNRGSSYNEQFF. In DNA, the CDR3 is TGTGCCAGCACCAACAGGGGGAGCTCCTACAATGAGCAGTTCTTC. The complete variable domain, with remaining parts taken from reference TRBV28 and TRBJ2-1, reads DVKVTQSSRYLVKRTGEKVFLECVQDMDHENMFWYRQDPGLGLRLIYFSYDVKMKEKGDIPEGYSVSREKKERFSLILESASTNQTSMYLCASTNRGSSYNEQFFGPGTRLTVL.

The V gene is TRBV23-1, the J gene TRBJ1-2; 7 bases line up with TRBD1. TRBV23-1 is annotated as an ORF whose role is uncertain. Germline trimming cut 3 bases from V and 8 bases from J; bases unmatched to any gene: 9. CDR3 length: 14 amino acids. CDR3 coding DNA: TGCGCCAGCAGTCACCTGACCGGGACAGACGGCTACACCTTC. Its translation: CASSHLTGTDGYTF.

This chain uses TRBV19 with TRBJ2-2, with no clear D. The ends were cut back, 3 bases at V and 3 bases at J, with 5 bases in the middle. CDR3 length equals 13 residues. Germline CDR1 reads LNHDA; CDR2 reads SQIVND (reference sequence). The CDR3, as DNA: TGTGCCAGTAGTATTCCGTACACCGGGGAGCTGTTTTTT. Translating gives CASSIPYTGELFF. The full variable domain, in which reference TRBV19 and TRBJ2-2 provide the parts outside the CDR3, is DGGITQSPKYLFRKEGQNVTLSCEQNLNHDAMYWYRQDPGQGLRLIYYSQIVNDFQKGDIAEGYSVSREKKESFPLTVTSAQKNPTAFYLCASSIPYTGELFFGEGSRLTVL.

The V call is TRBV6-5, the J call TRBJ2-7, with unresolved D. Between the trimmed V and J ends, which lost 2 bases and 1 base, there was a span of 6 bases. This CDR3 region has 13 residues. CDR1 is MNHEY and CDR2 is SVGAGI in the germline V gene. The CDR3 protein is CASSYRQSYEQYF. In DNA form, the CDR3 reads TGTGCCAGCAGTTACAGGCAGTCCTACGAGCAGTACTTC.

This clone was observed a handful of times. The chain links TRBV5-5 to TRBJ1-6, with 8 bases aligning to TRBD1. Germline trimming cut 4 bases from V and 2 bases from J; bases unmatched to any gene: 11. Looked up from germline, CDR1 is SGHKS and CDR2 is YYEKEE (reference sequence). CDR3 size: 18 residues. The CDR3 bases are TGTGCCAGCAGCCGGACGGTGACAGGGGTGACCTATAATTCACCCCTCCACTTT. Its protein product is CASSRTVTGVTYNSPLHF.

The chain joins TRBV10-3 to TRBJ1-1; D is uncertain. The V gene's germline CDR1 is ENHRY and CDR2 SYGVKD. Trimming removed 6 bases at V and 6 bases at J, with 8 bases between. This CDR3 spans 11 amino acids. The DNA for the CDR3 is TGTGCCATCAGGGGAGTGGCTGAAGCTTTCTTT. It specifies CAIRGVAEAFF.